One sample yielded the 30 T cell receptor beta chains listed below, sequenced in a study of cytomegalovirus exposure and HLA in healthy donors. The PCR ran on 60 Vbeta and 13 Jbeta primers. Clones were sequenced by immunoSEQ multiplex PCR, and TCRdb holds only the in-frame ones, with some missing. In the table there are under 200,000 clones, around 80% of which are singletons. Sequencing was done on a sample of PBMCs. Receptors originate from a middle-aged man in good health and CMV-seropositive.

The CDR3 reads CASSYSNRAVGNTIYF. The CDR3 nucleotides are TGTGCCAGCAGTTACTCTAACAGGGCAGTTGGAAACACCATATATTTT. The chain joins TRBV6-6 to TRBJ1-3; a weak D match, TRBD1 (6 bases). The CDR3 runs 16 residues. Trimming pared 0 bases from V and 3 bases from J, leaving 12 bases between. The germline V gene has CDR1 MNHNY and CDR2 SVGAGI (reference sequence).

The rearrangement links TRBV7-2 to TRBJ2-2, with 7 bases fitting TRBD2. J was trimmed by 5 bases and V by 7 bases; bases with no gene match: 10. CDR1 is SGHTA and CDR2 is FQGNSA in the germline V gene. This CDR3 contains 15 residues. The CDR3 loop is CASTSWGGGTGELFF. CDR3 in DNA: TGTGCCAGCACGTCTTGGGGGGGAGGTACCGGGGAGCTGTTTTTT.

The J gene is TRBJ2-7, the V gene TRBV7-2; weak D call: TRBD1 (6 bases). V lost 4 bases to trimming and J lost 5 bases, with 18 bases between them. In germline, CDR1 is SGHTA, CDR2 FQGNSA. This CDR3 is built from 15 residues. The CDR3 region is CASSSAHQGSHEQYF. Written as DNA, the CDR3 is TGTGCCAGCAGCTCCGCCCACCAGGGGTCCCACGAGCAGTACTTC.

The chain employs TRBV11-2 and TRBJ1-1; weak D call: TRBD1 (6 bases). The CDR3 runs 15 residues. Looked up from germline, CDR1 is SGHAT and CDR2 is FQNNGV. The ends were cut back, 5 bases at V and 7 bases at J, with 20 bases in the middle. DNA of the CDR3: TGTGCCAGCAGCCCCTCCCACAGGGTTCAGAATGAAGCTTTCTTT. It translates to CASSPSHRVQNEAFF.

This clone showed up just once. The chain is built from TRBV7-6 and TRBJ2-5; 7 bases are shared with TRBD2. This CDR3 has 16 residues. Germline V gene lookup returns CDR1 SGHVS and CDR2 FNYEAQ. Trimming removed 3 bases from V and 2 bases from J; junction bases left unmatched: 9. The CDR3 sequence: CASSLLSGVRQETQYF. CDR3 sequence (DNA): TGTGCCAGCAGCTTGCTCAGCGGGGTGCGACAAGAGACCCAGTACTTC.

The rearrangement links TRBV19 to TRBJ2-2; a weak D match, TRBD2 (6 bases). Germline V CDR1 and CDR2: LNHDA, SQIVND (reference sequence). CDR3 size: 16 residues. V shed 2 bases and J shed 1 base, with 11 bases lying between them. Written as DNA, the CDR3 is TGTGCCAGTAGTATATATTTGGGGGGGAACACCGGGGAGCTGTTTTTT. Translated, it gives CASSIYLGGNTGELFF.

V gene TRBV18 combines with J gene TRBJ1-5, with D perhaps matching TRBD1 (6 bases). There are 16 residues in the CDR3. From germline, CDR1 is KGHSH and CDR2 LQKENI. Trimming removed 1 base from V and 4 bases from J, with 14 bases in between. In DNA form, the CDR3 reads TGTGCCAGCTCACCACTACATCGGGACATAAATCAGCCCCAGCATTTT. This gives the protein CASSPLHRDINQPQHF.

V usage is TRBV5-4 and J usage is TRBJ2-5; D is unclear. CDR1 and CDR2 from the germline V gene are SGHNT and YYREEE (reference sequence). The CDR3 runs to 13 residues. Deletions cut 4 bases from V and 2 bases from J, with 9 bases between. Here the CDR3 reads CASSRELQETQYF. The DNA for the CDR3 is TGTGCCAGCAGCCGAGAGTTGCAAGAGACCCAGTACTTC.

This clone was detected once. This chain uses TRBV21-1 with TRBJ2-1; the DNA was not compared with TRBD2, the D call given in the table. TRBV21-1 is marked as a pseudogene. The CDR3 spans 15 residues. This CDR3 is CASSKRLAPPTEQFF. The DNA for the CDR3 is TGTGCCAGCAGCAAACGGCTAGCGCCCCCAACGGAGCAGTTCTTC.

The chain is built from TRBV5-1 and TRBJ2-3; 8 bases map to TRBD2. The J segment lost 2 bases and the V segment lost 4 bases, leaving 6 bases of the junction unmatched. From germline, CDR1 is SGHRS and CDR2 YFSETQ. The CDR3 is made up of 15 amino acids. CDR3 nucleotide sequence: TGCGCCAGCAGCACGACGGGGGGGTACACAGATACGCAGTATTTT. This encodes CASSTTGGYTDTQYF.

This clone has a single count. As DNA, the CDR3 is TGTGCCAGCAGCTTATCGGGGGGGGAAGAGACCCAGTACTTC. Its translation is CASSLSGGEETQYF. This rearrangement joins TRBV7-2 to TRBJ2-5; 8 bases match TRBD2. CDR3 size: 14 residues. Germline CDR1 and CDR2: SGHTA and FQGNSA. V was clipped by 2 bases and J by 3 bases; unmatched bases: 2.

To note about this clone: Its ends do not fully match the called genes, so a read error is possible. The chain carries TRBV29-1 and TRBJ2-7; tentative D call: TRBD2 (5 bases). The CDR3 spans 13 residues. Germline V lookup: CDR1 SQVTM, CDR2 ANQGSEA. The CDR3 sequence is CSVEEVAGAIEHF. The DNA for the CDR3 is TGCAGCGTTGAGGAGGTTGCCGGCGCTATCGAGCACTTC.

This chain connects TRBV19 to TRBJ2-5; D is perhaps TRBD1 (6 bases). V lost 2 bases, J lost 2 bases, and 9 bases lay in between. This CDR3 spans 14 amino acids. Germline CDR1 reads LNHDA; CDR2 reads SQIVND (reference sequence). DNA of the CDR3: TGTGCCAGTAGTATACTAGACAGGCAAGAGACCCAGTACTTC. It translates to CASSILDRQETQYF.

CDR3 bases: TGTGCCATCAGTGAGGGGACTAGCGGTCTCGCAGATACGCAGTATTTT. Its protein is CAISEGTSGLADTQYF. The chain joins TRBV10-3 to TRBJ2-3, with 11 bases identical to TRBD2. Germline CDR1 and CDR2: ENHRY and SYGVKD. V lost 2 bases, J lost 4 bases, and 5 bases stayed unmatched. This CDR3 is built from 16 residues.

This clone has a handful of counts. A junction boundary mismatches the germline segment, possibly from a read error. At the DNA level, this CDR3 is encoded by other sequences in the same sample as well. The rearrangement links TRBV11-2 to TRBJ2-2; a weak D match, TRBD1 (5 bases). This CDR3 region has 18 residues. Germline lookup yields CDR1 SGHAT and CDR2 FQNNGV. Written as DNA, the CDR3 is TGCGCCAGCAGCCACGGCCGAACAGGAGACCTTAACACCGGGGAGCTGTTTTTT. Its protein product is CASSHGRTGDLNTGELFF.

V and J are TRBV7-9 and TRBJ1-4; TRBD1 might be the D (6 bases). V gave up 4 bases and J gave up 2 bases, with 11 bases separating them. The CDR3 runs 15 residues. Germline CDR1 and CDR2: SEHNR and FQNEAQ (reference sequence). CDR3 DNA: TGTGCCAGCAGCTCGTACAGGGTGACTAATGAAAAACTGTTTTTT. This encodes CASSSYRVTNEKLFF.

The V call is TRBV7-8, the J call TRBJ2-5; D is undetermined. CDR3 size: 11 residues. CDR1 is SGHVS and CDR2 is FQNEAQ in the germline V gene. The germline V and J ends were trimmed by 5 bases and 5 bases, with 6 bases remaining between them. CDR3 protein: CASSAFETQYF. The CDR3 DNA reads TGTGCCAGCAGCGCGTTCGAGACCCAGTACTTC.

The chain recombines TRBV10-3 with TRBJ2-3; weak D call: TRBD2 (7 bases). Trimming took 2 bases from V and 5 from J, leaving 17 bases between them. CDR1 is ENHRY and CDR2 is SYGVKD in the germline V gene. CDR3 size: 16 residues. CDR3: CAISEGGAGSRDTQYF. Written as DNA, the CDR3 is TGTGCCATCAGTGAGGGGGGGGCAGGCTCCCGAGATACGCAGTATTTT.

The V call is TRBV28, the J call TRBJ1-6; 7 nucleotides match TRBD1. V shed 6 bases and J 6 bases; nucleotides not matched to a gene: 8. This CDR3 spans 15 amino acids. Germline CDR1 MDHEN, CDR2 SYDVKM. The chain's CDR3 is CASRYSGQTNSPLHF. DNA of the CDR3: TGTGCCAGCAGATATTCGGGACAGACTAATTCACCCCTCCACTTT.

This clone was seen just once. The chain links TRBV9 to TRBJ2-1; 8 positions agree with TRBD1. Germline CDR1 SGDLS, CDR2 YYNGEE. The trim removed 0 bases at V and 9 bases at J, leaving 11 bases unmatched. This CDR3 is 16 amino acids long. CDR3 in amino acids: CASSVGSRGREFEQFF. CDR3 nucleotide sequence: TGTGCCAGCAGCGTAGGAAGCAGGGGGCGCGAATTTGAGCAGTTCTTC.

The chain employs TRBV25-1 and TRBJ1-4; D remains ambiguous. V lost 3 bases to trimming and J lost 6 bases, with 11 bases between them. The V gene's germline CDR1 is MGHDK and CDR2 SYGVNS. The CDR3 has 14 amino acids. The CDR3 protein is CASSDFGLDEKLFF. CDR3 bases: TGTGCCAGCAGTGACTTCGGGTTGGATGAAAAACTGTTTTTT.

This rearrangement joins TRBV4-1 to TRBJ1-4, with 7 bases fitting TRBD1. Germline assignment: CDR1 MGHRA and CDR2 YSYEKL. This CDR3 spans 16 amino acids. The ends lost 1 base at V and 3 bases at J; junction bases unmatched: 5. In DNA form, the CDR3 reads TGCGCCAGCAGCCAAGCCCCCGGGACAGCTAATGAAAAACTGTTTTTT. Protein: CASSQAPGTANEKLFF.

Of note for this clone: At the DNA level, this CDR3 is encoded by other sequences in the same sample as well. The rearrangement joins TRBV4-3 to TRBJ2-7, with D maybe TRBD2 (6 bases). This CDR3 is built from 13 residues. V gave up 0 bases and J gave up 6 bases, with 9 bases separating them. The germline V gene encodes CDR1 LGHNA and CDR2 YSLEER. This chain's CDR3 is CASSQDLGGEQYF. CDR3 sequence (DNA): TGCGCCAGCAGCCAAGATTTGGGAGGCGAGCAGTACTTC.

The chain employs TRBV19 and TRBJ1-5, with D possibly being TRBD1 (5 bases). Germline CDR1 and CDR2: LNHDA and SQIVND (reference sequence). This CDR3 comprises 14 residues. V lost 7 bases, J lost 6 bases, and 16 bases lay in between. The CDR3 DNA is TGTGCCAGTACGGTTCAGGGAAGGGGTCAGCCCCAGCATTTT. It yields the protein CASTVQGRGQPQHF.

About this clone: The sample contains more than one DNA sequence encoding this CDR3. This rearrangement joins TRBV7-2 to TRBJ2-7, with D tentatively TRBD1 (5 bases). V gave up 5 bases and J gave up 3 bases, with 8 bases separating them. Germline lookup yields CDR1 SGHTA and CDR2 FQGNSA. This CDR3 spans 12 amino acids. Here the CDR3 reads CASSTDSYEQYF. Here the CDR3 DNA reads TGTGCCAGCAGCACAGACAGCTACGAGCAGTACTTC. The complete variable domain, with remaining parts taken from reference TRBV7-2 and TRBJ2-7, reads GAGVSQSPSNKVTEKGKDVELRCDPISGHTALYWYRQSLGQGLEFLIYFQGNSAPDKSGLPSDRFSAERTGGSVSTLTIQRTQQEDSAVYLCASSTDSYEQYFGPGTRLTVT.

The chain joins TRBV19 to TRBJ2-1, with D possibly TRBD2 on 5 matching bases. Germline CDR1 LNHDA, CDR2 SQIVND (reference sequence). V was clipped by 6 bases and J by 0 bases, with 9 bases between them. The CDR3 sequence is 14 residues long. CDR3 sequence (DNA): TGTGCCAGTAGGGACTGGAGCTCCTACAATGAGCAGTTCTTC. Protein product: CASRDWSSYNEQFF.

The V gene is TRBV25-1, the J gene TRBJ2-5, with a tentative D call TRBD2 (5 bases). Between the trimmed V and J ends, which lost 3 bases and 6 bases, there was a span of 14 bases. Germline lookup yields CDR1 MGHDK and CDR2 SYGVNS. CDR3 length equals 14 residues. This CDR3 reads CASSDSLVGKTQYF. The DNA for the CDR3 is TGTGCCAGCAGTGACTCACTAGTTGGGAAGACCCAGTACTTC.

J is TRBJ2-7 and V is TRBV29-1; 8 nucleotides agree with TRBD1. J lost 0 bases, V lost 0 bases, and 7 bases had no gene match. The CDR3 contains 16 residues. Germline-derived CDR1 and CDR2 are SQVTM and ANQGSEA. The CDR3 DNA sequence: TGCAGCGTTGAAGATCGAAGGACAGGGAGCTCCTACGAGCAGTACTTC. It encodes CSVEDRRTGSSYEQYF.

Note on this clone: One end of the junction varies from germline; a read error may be responsible. V is TRBV5-6 and J is TRBJ1-1; no reliable D call. Germline CDR1 reads SGHDT; CDR2 reads YYEEEE. The CDR3 consists of 14 residues. The CDR3 is CASSPGISNTDAFF. CDR3 sequence (DNA): TGTGCCAGCAGCCCAGGAATTTCGAACACTGACGCTTTCTTT.

The chain carries TRBV18 and TRBJ1-1; D gene unclear. There are 14 residues in the CDR3. Germline V gene data show CDR1 as KGHSH and CDR2 as LQKENI. Trimming stripped 6 bases from V and 1 base from J, with 12 bases between. CDR3 in DNA: TGTGCCAGCTCCCACAATCCGGGGAACACTGAAGCTTTCTTT. Translation: CASSHNPGNTEAFF. The full variable domain, with the rest looked up from reference TRBV18 and TRBJ1-1, is NAGVMQNPRHLVRRRGQEARLRCSPMKGHSHVYWYRQLPEEGLKFMVYLQKENIIDESGMPKERFSAEFPKEGPSILRIQQVVRGDSAAYFCASSHNPGNTEAFFGQGTRLTVV.